This TCR beta chain was identified during a study of identical twins. V lost 3 bases and J 3 bases, leaving 27 bases between the germline ends. CDR3 size: 19 residues. The germline gives CDR1 SQVTM, CDR2 ANQGSEA. A universal primer site was added by template switching, and unique molecular identifiers were carried by the cDNA. TCRdb called the 5' RACE reads again in MiXCR, with one record for every CDR3 protein. The sample has hundreds of thousands of distinct CDR3 sequences, 18% seen once; the top ten hold around 13%. Study-wide findings and caveats: Memory repertoires showed no such pattern, whereas abundant cord blood beta clonotypes carried fewer insertions.

This clonotype was counted only a few times. Its antigen is still unknown. These data were also filed under a second study, of T cells expressing NK-cell markers. From that report: Restricting sorting to alpha-beta TCR T cells was achieved in several experiments by an anti-gamma-delta TCR antibody. The CD3+CD56-NKG2C+ fraction of a handful of donors was also led by these clonotypes.

This TCR was recovered from a woman between 18 and 30 years old in good health. The V and J genes are TRBV29-1 and TRBJ2-1, with D possibly being TRBD1 or TRBD2 (8 bases each). The sequenced material came from PBMCs. The DNA for the CDR3 is TGCAGCGTTGAGGGGGTGACAGGGGTTGAGACTAGCGACTACAATGAGCAGTTCTTC. Translated: CSVEGVTGVETSDYNEQFF.